Here is one T cell receptor (beta chain) with its context. This sample stems from a study of blood T cell repertoires in COVID-19. Study overall: Samples came from the United States, Italy and Spain, spanning acute and convalescent COVID-19. The cDNA or gDNA used as material had been derived from T cells, B-cell-depleted T cells, or PBMCs.

V dropped 0 bases and J dropped 11 bases, with 13 bases sitting between them. The CDR3 is made up of 13 amino acids. The V gene's germline CDR1 is LNHDA and CDR2 SQIVND (reference sequence). Original processing methods: For nucleated cells, counts were estimated from reference gene primer amplification. The protocol was immunoSEQ multiplex PCR, while the TCRdb copy is restricted to in-frame clones and leaves out a portion. V and J calls plus clone size are reproduced from that table; the DNA served to infer D and trimming. In the table there are 130,000 or so clones, approximately 88% of which are singletons.

The chain carries TRBV19 and TRBJ1-1; D is possibly TRBD1 (5 bases). The TCR was taken from a woman aged 80 or over with acute or convalescent COVID-19. Sample: peripheral blood. The chain's CDR3 is CASSIDAAGVAFF. Here the CDR3 DNA reads TGTGCCAGTAGTATAGATGCGGCGGGGGTGGCTTTCTTT. Drawing the rest from reference TRBV19 and TRBJ1-1, the complete variable domain is DGGITQSPKYLFRKEGQNVTLSCEQNLNHDAMYWYRQDPGQGLRLIYYSQIVNDFQKGDIAEGYSVSREKKESFPLTVTSAQKNPTAFYLCASSIDAAGVAFFGQGTRLTVV.